These T cell receptor beta chains were read from a single sample in a study of T cell repertoires in cytomegalovirus infection. TCRdb fed the reads into MiXCR, producing one record per CDR3 protein. The table records under 200,000 distinct CDR3 sequences, 7.5% to 10% of them present only once. The material sequenced was PBMCs. These receptors originate from a human donor in good health (CMV status not recorded). Some clones in this sample may be carry-over from other donors' samples. Both conserved end residues are part of each CDR3. The order of the fields is V gene, J gene, clone size, D gene, CDR3 protein, CDR3 DNA. The D gene is left open where the match is weak. Size is omitted from some rows. Given values are once, few, many or a class for expanded clones.

TRBV7-2,TRBJ2-3,many,-,CASSADWGTDTQYF,TGTGCCAGCAGCGCGGACTGGGGCACAGATACGCAGTATTTT
TRBV12-3/TRBV12-4,TRBJ1-1,many,TRBD1,CASSRGQSNTEAFF,TGTGCCAGCAGCAGGGGACAGTCGAACACTGAAGCTTTCTTT
TRBV28,TRBJ2-1,-,TRBD2,CASSSPGLGINEQFF,TGTGCCAGCAGTTCACCGGGACTAGGGATTAATGAGCAGTTCTTC
TRBV14,TRBJ2-1,many,TRBD2,CASSQEAGGGYNEQFF,TGTGCCAGCAGCCAAGAAGCGGGAGGCGGGTACAATGAGCAGTTCTTC
TRBV18,TRBJ1-5,few,TRBD1,CASSPIHQGQGAVGNQPQHF,TGTGCCAGCTCACCAATTCACCAGGGACAGGGGGCGGTCGGCAATCAGCCCCAGCATTTT
TRBV7-2,TRBJ1-6,many,TRBD1,CASSSGQGLGNSPLHF,TGTGCCAGCAGCTCGGGACAGGGACTGGGAAATTCACCCCTCCACTTT
TRBV7-9,TRBJ1-2,many,-,CASSRPGYGYTF,TGTGCCAGCAGCCGACCGGGGTATGGCTACACCTTC
TRBV15,TRBJ2-7,few,TRBD1,CATSRRTGDYEQYF,TGTGCCACCAGCAGAAGGACAGGAGACTACGAGCAGTACTTC
TRBV7-3,TRBJ1-5,many,-,CASSFGTANYSNQPQHF,TGTGCCAGCAGCTTTGGGACGGCGAATTATAGCAATCAGCCCCAGCATTTT
TRBV11-1,TRBJ1-1,many,TRBD1,CASSLDRVGTEAFF,TGTGCCAGCAGCTTGGACAGGGTGGGCACTGAAGCTTTCTTT
TRBV29-1,TRBJ1-2,-,-,CSVEKTGDYTF,TGCAGCGTTGAAAAGACGGGCGACTACACCTTC
TRBV7-3,TRBJ2-5,-,-,CASSLGQNPQETQYF,TGTGCCAGCAGCTTAGGCCAGAATCCCCAAGAGACCCAGTACTTC
TRBV7-2,TRBJ1-5,many,TRBD1,CASSYRGGQPQHF,TGTGCCAGCAGTTACAGGGGAGGTCAGCCCCAGCATTTT
TRBV11-2,TRBJ2-7,-,TRBD2,CASSTSSGILYEQYF,TGTGCCAGCAGCACCTCTAGCGGGATCCTCTACGAGCAGTACTTC
TRBV7-2,TRBJ2-7,many,-,CASSFGTYPGEQYF,TGTGCCAGCAGCTTTGGGACATACCCTGGGGAGCAGTACTTC
TRBV28,TRBJ2-1,once,TRBD2,CASYSGRHNEQFF,TGTGCCAGTTATAGCGGGAGGCACAATGAGCAGTTCTTC
TRBV7-8,TRBJ2-7,-,TRBD2,CASSLEPSGSNSGYEQYF,TGTGCCAGCAGCTTAGAGCCTAGCGGGAGCAACTCGGGCTACGAGCAGTACTTC
TRBV4-3,TRBJ1-5,many,-,CASSQDIGVGQPQHF,TGCGCCAGCAGCCAAGATATCGGGGTGGGGCAGCCCCAGCATTTT
TRBV7-4,TRBJ2-1,few,-,CASSPAGTNEQFF,TGTGCCAGCAGCCCAGCGGGTACCAATGAGCAGTTCTTC
TRBV2,TRBJ2-1,-,TRBD2,CASSHPRGSGRGEQFF,TGTGCCAGCAGTCACCCTCGGGGTAGCGGGAGAGGCGAGCAGTTCTTC
TRBV7-2,TRBJ1-2,many,-,CASSLGHRNYGYTF,TGTGCCAGCAGCTTAGGTCACAGAAACTATGGCTACACCTTC
TRBV28,TRBJ2-7,many,TRBD2,CASSLWRAGTYEQYF,TGTGCCAGCAGTTTGTGGCGAGCGGGAACCTACGAGCAGTACTTC
TRBV12-3/TRBV12-4,TRBJ2-1,few,-,CASSAGTPIDEQFF,TGTGCCAGCAGTGCCGGGACACCAATCGATGAGCAGTTCTTC
TRBV19,TRBJ2-7,many,TRBD1,CASSSNRGSEQYF,TGTGCCAGTAGTAGTAACAGGGGAAGCGAGCAGTACTTC
TRBV5-5,TRBJ2-3,few,-,CASSLGGLLGNTQYF,TGTGCCAGCAGCTTGGGCGGCCTGCTTGGCAATACGCAGTATTTT
TRBV12-3/TRBV12-4,TRBJ2-1,few,-,CASQGLGYNEQFF,TGTGCCAGCCAGGGGCTAGGCTACAATGAGCAGTTCTTC
TRBV18,TRBJ2-1,few,TRBD1,CASSLTTGQGRNEQFF,TGTGCCAGCTCACTGACCACGGGACAGGGGAGGAATGAGCAGTTCTTC
TRBV6-5,TRBJ2-7,-,-,CASSYLPDPTYEQYF,TGTGCCAGCAGTTACTTACCCGACCCCACCTACGAGCAGTACTTC
TRBV29-1,TRBJ2-7,many,TRBD1,CSVVVDRPYEQYF,TGCAGCGTTGTTGTGGACAGGCCCTACGAGCAGTACTTC
TRBV7-3,TRBJ2-5,many,-,CASSLNSAGGGETQYF,TGTGCCAGCAGCTTAAATTCGGCAGGGGGAGGAGAGACCCAGTACTTC
TRBV7-2,TRBJ2-3,many,-,CASSLVPHSSDTQYF,TGTGCCAGCAGCTTAGTTCCCCATAGCTCAGATACGCAGTATTTT
TRBV7-8,TRBJ1-5,many,-,CASSLRGSGNQPQHF,TGTGCCAGCAGCTTAAGAGGGTCGGGCAATCAGCCCCAGCATTTT
TRBV5-4,TRBJ2-7,many,-,CASSPAAGSSYEQYF,TGTGCCAGCAGCCCTGCGGCGGGGTCCTCCTACGAGCAGTACTTC
TRBV19,TRBJ1-2,-,-,CSSSTGDNYGYTF,TGTTCCAGTAGTACTGGAGATAACTATGGCTACACCTTC
TRBV27,TRBJ1-5,-,TRBD1,CASSVTGGRSNQPQHF,TGTGCCAGCAGTGTTACAGGGGGCCGGAGCAATCAGCCCCAGCATTTT
TRBV29-1,TRBJ1-1,few,TRBD1,CSVGTVNTEAFF,TGCAGCGTCGGGACAGTTAACACTGAAGCTTTCTTT
TRBV11-2,TRBJ2-1,-,TRBD1,CASSYRTGTVDEQFF,TGTGCCAGCAGTTACAGGACAGGGACCGTGGATGAGCAGTTCTTC
TRBV20-1,TRBJ1-5,-,-,CSASQGSNQPQHF,TGCAGTGCTAGCCAGGGGTCCAATCAGCCCCAGCATTTT
TRBV20-1,TRBJ2-5,-,-,CSASMGQIGETQYF,TGCAGTGCTAGCATGGGCCAGATTGGAGAGACCCAGTACTTC
TRBV3-1,TRBJ1-3,-,-,CASSQFDSGNTIYF,TGTGCCAGCAGCCAGTTTGACTCTGGAAACACCATATATTTT
TRBV7-2,TRBJ2-5,many,TRBD2,CASSRGGAQETQYF,TGTGCCAGCAGCCGCGGGGGGGCCCAAGAGACCCAGTACTTC
TRBV13,TRBJ2-3,-,TRBD2,CASSLELAGIPDTDTQYF,TGTGCCAGCAGCTTAGAACTAGCGGGGATACCTGACACAGATACGCAGTATTTT
TRBV7-2,TRBJ1-4,-,-,CASSLGNSGEKLFF,TGTGCCAGCAGCCTCGGTAATTCAGGGGAAAAACTGTTTTTT
TRBV7-2,TRBJ1-2,many,-,CASSLDLWGATGHGYTF,TGTGCCAGCAGCTTAGATCTTTGGGGGGCCACTGGCCATGGCTACACCTTC
TRBV7-9,TRBJ1-5,many,-,CASSSGAGMGSNQPQHF,TGTGCCAGCAGCTCGGGGGCAGGGATGGGTAGCAATCAGCCCCAGCATTTT
TRBV7-9,TRBJ2-3,-,-,CASSHLQGFDTQYF,TGTGCCAGCAGCCACCTGCAGGGTTTCGATACGCAGTATTTT
TRBV28,TRBJ1-1,many,-,CASSLRRQANTEAFF,TGTGCCAGCAGTTTAAGGCGGCAGGCGAACACTGAAGCTTTCTTT
TRBV7-2,TRBJ2-2,many,-,CASTTDTGELFF,TGTGCCAGCACCACGGACACCGGGGAGCTGTTTTTT
TRBV7-2,TRBJ1-3,many,TRBD1,CASSAGQVHSGNTIYF,TGTGCCAGCAGCGCGGGACAGGTACACTCTGGAAACACCATATATTTT
TRBV6-6,TRBJ1-1,-,-,CASSYSSQSVNTEAFF,TGTGCCAGCAGTTACTCTTCTCAGTCCGTGAACACTGAAGCTTTCTTT
TRBV2,TRBJ2-7,few,-,CASRPDGGSSYEQYF,TGTGCCAGCCGGCCTGATGGCGGAAGCTCCTACGAGCAGTACTTC
TRBV5-1,TRBJ1-2,few,TRBD1,CASSGQGQGYTF,TGCGCCAGCAGCGGACAGGGGCAAGGCTACACCTTC
TRBV19,TRBJ2-3,many,TRBD2,CASRGLAGVDTQYF,TGTGCCAGTAGGGGACTAGCGGGAGTTGATACGCAGTATTTT
TRBV29-1,TRBJ1-3,many,-,CSVIDRRRNTIYF,TGCAGCGTCATCGACAGGAGAAGAAACACCATATATTTT
TRBV7-9,TRBJ1-3,many,-,CASSLVLGITGNTIYF,TGTGCCAGCAGCTTAGTCCTTGGGATTACTGGAAACACCATATATTTT
TRBV11-2,TRBJ1-5,many,-,CASSLDWPNQPQHF,TGTGCCAGCAGCTTAGACTGGCCCAATCAGCCCCAGCATTTT
TRBV7-2,TRBJ1-6,many,-,CASSLTRFKSPLHF,TGTGCCAGCAGCTTAACTAGGTTCAAATCACCCCTCCACTTT
TRBV20-1,TRBJ2-7,many,TRBD2,CSARDGTSGGYEQYF,TGCAGTGCTAGAGACGGGACTAGCGGGGGTTACGAGCAGTACTTC